This T cell receptor (beta chain) was recorded in a study of TIL therapy for anti-PD-1-resistant metastatic lung cancer. Overall study context: Patients had a median age of approximately 50 years (range 38-75). Study observations and caveats: After infusion, TIL clonotypes partly replaced peripheral T cells and declined over months.

This was the immunoSEQ v3 assay. Survey-level samples got approximately 2.1 million read pairs; deep-level samples got roughly 5-6.5 million. Data came from immunoSEQ multiplex PCR; TCRdb stores just in-frame clones and leaves some out. The data hold about 55,000 clones, with approximately 80% observed a single time. About this clone itself: Antigen unknown. The sample contains more than one DNA sequence encoding this CDR3.

Specified time point: pre-treatment sample, taken before nivolumab and TIL therapy. Adults with stage 4 NSCLC were enrolled in a phase I trial. The clonotype comes from a person aged 25 to 85 with non-small cell lung cancer. The specimen comprised blood, sampled at baseline.

The CDR3 here is CASKEGAGDTQYF. The CDR3 nucleotides read TGTGCCAGCAAGGAGGGGGCCGGAGATACGCAGTATTTT. The V and J genes are TRBV12-3 or TRBV12-4 and TRBJ2-3; possible D gene TRBD1, 7 bases. The CDR3 totals 13 residues. Trimming cost V 7 bases and J 5 bases, with 13 bases left between them.